These T cell receptor beta chains were read from a single sample in a study of cytomegalovirus exposure and HLA in healthy donors. Libraries were prepared by immunoSEQ multiplex PCR; TCRdb keeps only in-frame clonotypes and omits some of them. The table shows roughly 98,000 clones, with more than 60% occurring only once. Sequencing was carried out using PBMCs. The receptors were gathered from a man aged 50 or older in good health and CMV-seronegative. The CDR3 runs from the conserved cysteine through the conserved F or W.

J: TRBJ1-2; V: TRBV19; CDR3: CASSILRWENYGYTF
J: TRBJ2-7; V: TRBV19; CDR3: CASSSGTAYEQYF
J: TRBJ2-1; V: TRBV18; CDR3: CASSPRLTSGGHNEQFF
J: TRBJ2-3; V: TRBV19; CDR3: CASSIGRGTDTQYF
J: TRBJ1-1; V: TRBV6-5; CDR3: CASSQTTGRVAEAFF
J: TRBJ1-1; V: TRBV7-9; CDR3: CSSSLEIGENTEAFF
J: TRBJ1-2; V: TRBV7-6; CDR3: CASSPGGPSGYGYTF
J: TRBJ1-1; V: TRBV9; CDR3: CASSRGINTEAFF
J: TRBJ1-5; V: TRBV19; CDR3: CASSIVQAHQPQHF
J: TRBJ1-5; V: TRBV28; CDR3: CASSWTGGEPQHF
J: TRBJ2-5; V: TRBV5-4; CDR3: CASRTGTSGETQYF
J: TRBJ2-7; V: TRBV5-1; CDR3: CASSLERGGYEQYF
J: TRBJ2-1; V: TRBV14; CDR3: CASSQPTSGGAQPHNEQFF
J: TRBJ1-6; V: TRBV5-1; CDR3: CASSHNRDSYNSPLHF
J: TRBJ2-1; V: TRBV6-5; CDR3: CASRYQGNNEQFF
J: TRBJ2-7; V: TRBV28; CDR3: CASSLFGRTYEQYF
J: TRBJ1-2; V: TRBV5-5; CDR3: CASSRTGGYGYTF
J: TRBJ2-3; V: TRBV27; CDR3: CASSYDQGDTQYF
J: TRBJ2-7; V: TRBV28; CDR3: CASSLYRGPYEQYF
J: TRBJ1-1; V: TRBV11-2; CDR3: CASSLDGTGATEAFF
J: TRBJ1-3; V: TRBV6-5; CDR3: CASSYSTRGPGNTIYF
J: TRBJ1-2; V: TRBV5-6; CDR3: CASSLLGAQEYYGYTF
J: TRBJ2-2; V: TRBV18; CDR3: CASQQTGEDTGELFF
J: TRBJ1-5; V: TRBV4-2; CDR3: CASSQGIGRGVSNQPQHF
J: TRBJ2-7; V: TRBV27; CDR3: CASSSGTGGYEQYF